One sample yielded the 4 T cell receptor beta chains listed below, sequenced in a study of T-cell reconstitution after alpha-beta-depleted transplantation in children (dated by TCRdb to between 2015 and 2016). The receptor library was made with PCR. Data came from an Illumina HiSeq 2500. TCR library preparation used molecular barcoding, with unique molecular identifiers applied to normalize quantification of the TCRbeta repertoire. TCRdb cleaned the public reads at Q25 with fastp, built clones with MiXCR and kept in-frame beta chains. Rows with one shared CDR3 protein collapse into an entry with the most common genes and DNA. The sample includes approximately 82,000 distinct CDR3 sequences, with around 15% observed a single time. Of the sample, 20% falls within the top ten clones. Per the publication, the treatment or condition label means: allogeneic hematopoietic cell transplantation with graft depleted of TCRalphabeta T cells and CD19 B cells.

The sample consisted of PBMCs, mostly from graft donor cells, taken 180 days after TCRalphabeta/CD19-depleted stem cell transplant. The receptor set was obtained from a male patient aged 2 to 9 who had a stem cell transplant for acute lymphoblastic leukemia, so the T cells may come from the graft donor.

The sample holds a few counts of this clonotype. The chain combines TRBV11-2 with TRBJ1-1, with D unresolved. Between the trimmed V and J ends, which lost 1 base and 8 bases, there was a span of 5 bases. Germline-derived CDR1 and CDR2 are SGHAT and FQNNGV. The CDR3 loop spans 11 amino acids. In DNA, the CDR3 is TGTGCCAGCAGCTTAGGGTTCGAAGCTTTCTTT. It encodes CASSLGFEAFF.

This clonotype showed up many times. This chain links TRBV7-2 with TRBJ1-6; 9 bases are shared with TRBD1. The trim removed 5 bases at V and 10 bases at J, leaving 6 bases unmatched. Germline values: CDR1 SGHTA, CDR2 FQGNSA. The CDR3 is 14 residues long. CDR3 loop: CASSLNRGLSPLHF. CDR3 nucleotide sequence: TGTGCCAGCAGCCTAAACAGGGGGCTGTCACCCCTCCACTTT.

This clonotype was seen more than once but under ten times. The CDR3 here is CSARYPGGLYGYTF. CDR3 sequence (DNA): TGCAGTGCTAGATACCCCGGGGGCCTCTATGGCTACACCTTC. V usage is TRBV20-1 and J usage is TRBJ1-2, with a weak D call TRBD1 (6 bases). From germline, CDR1 is DFQATT and CDR2 SNEGSKA (reference sequence). Trimming removed 2 bases from V and 4 bases from J, with 14 bases in between. CDR3 length equals 14 residues.

The chain combines TRBV20-1 with TRBJ2-2, with D uncertain. The germline V gene encodes CDR1 DFQATT and CDR2 SNEGSKA (reference sequence). CDR3 length equals 14 residues. Trimming stripped 3 bases from V and 1 base from J, with 9 bases between. CDR3 loop: CSASSLQNTGELFF. The CDR3 coding sequence is TGCAGTGCTAGCTCTCTACAGAACACCGGGGAGCTGTTTTTT.